This T cell receptor (beta chain) was recovered during a study of long-term antiretroviral therapy in people with HIV. The study's findings and limits: Clones showing expansion before ART dominated the repertoire at all time points.

Trimming pared 3 bases from V and 7 bases from J, leaving 12 bases between. The CDR3 is 14 residues long. Germline V gene data show CDR1 as MGHRA and CDR2 as YSYEKL. Participants who had HIV were, without exception, treated in the United States. Samples were assayed with immunoSEQ v3.0 at survey level. This table comes from immunoSEQ multiplex PCR, and its TCRdb copy is limited to in-frame clones, with some not included. The sample has 30,000 to 40,000 clones; about 93% are singletons. On this clone itself: The antigen is unknown.

The V gene is TRBV4-1, the J gene TRBJ1-4; D is undetermined. The sequence was collected from a woman aged 45-60 years with HIV. Sequenced here: unsorted PBMCs, sampled around 5 years after starting antiretroviral therapy. The CDR3 is CASSHIGPSEKLFF. The DNA of the CDR3 is TGCGCCAGCAGCCACATAGGACCGAGTGAAAAACTGTTTTTT.